The 14 T cell receptor beta chains given below trace back to one sample, sequenced in a study of blood T cell repertoires in COVID-19. Sequenced by immunoSEQ multiplex PCR; TCRdb stores in-frame clones only, minus some. Among tens of thousands of clones listed, roughly 80% were seen once. Sequencing used peripheral blood. These receptors were obtained from a woman aged 80 or over with active or convalescent COVID-19.

This chain connects TRBV18 to TRBJ1-2; 7 positions agree with TRBD1. The CDR3 runs to 14 residues. CDR1 and CDR2 from the germline V gene are KGHSH and LQKENI. V was pared by 6 bases and J by 4 bases, with 8 bases of the junction left unmatched. This CDR3 is CASSPTGVAYGYTF. The DNA for the CDR3 is TGTGCCAGCTCCCCCACAGGGGTTGCCTATGGCTACACCTTC.

In its sample, this clone was seen a few times. This chain links TRBV30 with TRBJ1-1, with a weak D call TRBD1 (5 bases). The CDR3 length is 12 residues. V dropped 3 bases and J dropped 2 bases, with 7 bases sitting between them. Germline values: CDR1 GTSNPN, CDR2 SVGIG (reference sequence). DNA for the CDR3: TGTGCCTGGAGGCAGGGAAACACTGAAGCTTTCTTT. Its protein product is CAWRQGNTEAFF.

J is TRBJ2-5 and V is TRBV30, with a weak D call TRBD1 (9 bases). CDR3 length: 16 residues. Trimming took 2 bases from V and 2 from J, leaving 18 bases between them. Germline lookup yields CDR1 GTSNPN and CDR2 SVGIG (reference sequence). For the CDR3, the DNA is TGTGCCTGGAGTTACGGGACAGGGACTAGACAAGAGACCCAGTACTTC. Translation: CAWSYGTGTRQETQYF.

V gene TRBV20-1 combines with J gene TRBJ1-1; no clear D. The V end lost 3 bases, the J end lost 0 bases, and 8 bases lay between the germline ends. Germline V lookup: CDR1 DFQATT, CDR2 SNEGSKA (reference sequence). This CDR3 is built from 13 residues. In nucleotides, the CDR3 is TGCAGTGCTAGTGATACTGTGAACACTGAAGCTTTCTTT. It codes for CSASDTVNTEAFF.

The chain recombines TRBV11-1 with TRBJ2-1; D is uncertain. Trimming took 2 bases from V and 8 from J, leaving 4 bases between them. Germline CDR1 SGHAT, CDR2 FQDESV (reference sequence). CDR3 size: 11 residues. CDR3 sequence: CASSLRYEQFF. In DNA form, the CDR3 reads TGTGCCAGCAGCTTACGGTATGAGCAGTTCTTC.

The genes are TRBV28 and TRBJ1-5, with a tentative D call TRBD1 (6 bases). The CDR3 is 17 residues long. Germline V gene sequence: CDR1 MDHEN, CDR2 SYDVKM. V lost 3 bases to trimming and J lost 6 bases, with 21 bases between them. The CDR3 loop is CASSLGGAWAIGQPQHF. CDR3 in DNA: TGTGCCAGCAGTTTGGGGGGGGCGTGGGCGATCGGTCAGCCCCAGCATTTT.

In its sample, this clone was seen once. This rearrangement joins TRBV3-1 (or the pseudogene TRBV3-2) to TRBJ2-1, with 13 nucleotides matching TRBD2. CDR1 is LGHDT and CDR2 is YNNKEL in the germline V gene (reference sequence). The CDR3 has 14 residues. Unmatched junction bases numbered 5, after V lost 6 bases and J lost 9 bases. CDR3: CASRWTSGSGEQFF. As DNA, the CDR3 is TGTGCCAGCAGGTGGACTAGCGGGAGTGGTGAGCAGTTCTTC.

The chain couples TRBV11-2 to TRBJ2-1; D ambiguous. CDR3 length: 15 amino acids. Germline V gene sequence: CDR1 SGHAT, CDR2 FQNNGV. The V and J ends lost 3 bases and 0 bases respectively, with 9 bases between them. Written as DNA, the CDR3 is TGTGCCAGCAGCTTCCAGGATGGCTCCTACAATGAGCAGTTCTTC. It translates to CASSFQDGSYNEQFF.

The rearrangement uses TRBV9 and TRBJ1-2, with D possibly matching TRBD1 (5 bases). V lost 3 bases and J 4 bases, leaving 16 bases between the germline ends. Germline CDR1 SGDLS, CDR2 YYNGEE. The CDR3 consists of 15 residues. The CDR3 DNA sequence: TGTGCCAGCAGCGCACAACTCCAGGGTGCCTATGGCTACACCTTC. This gives the protein CASSAQLQGAYGYTF.

This clone was counted only a few times. The chain employs TRBV9 and TRBJ2-1; perhaps TRBD1 as D (6 bases). V shed 4 bases and J shed 2 bases, with 16 bases lying between them. CDR3 size: 16 residues. The germline gives CDR1 SGDLS, CDR2 YYNGEE. This chain's CDR3 is CASSPRAGETYNEQFF. DNA of the CDR3: TGTGCCAGCAGCCCTCGGGCAGGGGAAACCTACAATGAGCAGTTCTTC.

The chain couples TRBV5-4 to TRBJ1-2; TRBD1 aligns across 7 bases. Germline V gene sequence: CDR1 SGHNT, CDR2 YYREEE (reference sequence). The CDR3 is 13 amino acids. V shed 5 bases and J 4 bases; nucleotides not matched to a gene: 5. CDR3 sequence: CASRDQGGYGYTF. The CDR3 DNA reads TGTGCCAGCAGGGACCAGGGGGGCTATGGCTACACCTTC. Full variable domain (outside the CDR3, taken from reference TRBV5-4 and TRBJ1-2): ETGVTQSPTHLIKTRGQQVTLRCSSQSGHNTVSWYQQALGQGPQFIFQYYREEENGRGNFPPRFSGLQFPNYSSELNVNALELDDSALYLCASRDQGGYGYTFGSGTRLTVV.

The J gene is TRBJ1-1, the V gene TRBV2, with D unresolved. CDR3 length: 14 residues. Germline loops: CDR1 SNHLY, CDR2 FYNNEI. The V and J ends lost 6 bases and 1 base respectively, with 12 bases between them. For the CDR3, the DNA is TGTGCCAGCAGGATAACAGTGACGAACACTGAAGCTTTCTTT. Protein product: CASRITVTNTEAFF.

V is TRBV15 and J is TRBJ2-4, with a possible D match to TRBD2 (5 bases). Per germline, CDR1 LNHNV and CDR2 YYDKDF (reference sequence). V lost 0 bases, J lost 0 bases, and 9 bases lay in between. The CDR3 runs 16 residues. The CDR3 coding sequence is TGTGCCACCAGCAGAGATCTCGGGGTAGCCAAAAACATTCAGTACTTC. Translation gives CATSRDLGVAKNIQYF.

This chain connects TRBV19 to TRBJ1-5; the D gene is possibly TRBD1 (6 bases). This CDR3 is 14 amino acids long. Trimming left V 1 base short and J 4 bases short, with 8 bases between. CDR1 and CDR2 from the germline V gene are LNHDA and SQIVND (reference sequence). CDR3 sequence reads: CASSIVTGNQPQHF. The CDR3 nucleotides are TGTGCCAGTAGTATAGTAACAGGGAATCAGCCCCAGCATTTT. The whole variable domain, remainder taken from reference TRBV19 and TRBJ1-5, is DGGITQSPKYLFRKEGQNVTLSCEQNLNHDAMYWYRQDPGQGLRLIYYSQIVNDFQKGDIAEGYSVSREKKESFPLTVTSAQKNPTAFYLCASSIVTGNQPQHFGDGTRLSIL.